Listed here is a single T cell receptor beta chain. Per the germline V gene, CDR1 is MGHRA and CDR2 is YSYEKL. The junction had 11 bases not matched to a gene; V was cut back by 2 bases and J by 8 bases. The CDR3 length is 16 residues. Authors' processing steps: Reference gene primer amplification gave nucleated cell count estimates. The protocol was immunoSEQ multiplex PCR, while the TCRdb copy is restricted to in-frame clones and leaves out a portion. That table is the source of V, J and clone size, and D and trimming were worked out from the DNA. This sample yields 150,000 to 200,000 clones, of which roughly 84% are seen a single time; roughly 15% belongs to the top ten. This specimen comes from a study of blood T cell repertoires in COVID-19.

The specimen was peripheral blood. The chain employs TRBV4-1 and TRBJ1-4; TRBD1 matches at 7 bases. The TCR originated in a man between 18 and 35 years old with active or convalescent COVID-19. The CDR3 protein is CASSQPTGTAAEKLFF. CDR3 sequence (DNA): TGCGCCAGCAGCCAACCAACCGGGACAGCTGCCGAAAAACTGTTTTTT.